The 32 T cell receptor beta chains reported below all come from one sample, sequenced in a study of T cell repertoires in cytomegalovirus infection. TCRdb reprocessed the reads with MiXCR, giving one entry per CDR3 protein. The sample has roughly 230,000 distinct CDR3 sequences, around 6.2% seen once. Sequences were obtained from PBMCs. All receptors come from a human donor in good health (CMV status not recorded). Some clones in this sample may be carry-over from other donors' samples.

Of note for this clonotype: This may stem from a read error, because a much larger clone lies one nucleotide away. The V gene is TRBV6-5, the J gene TRBJ1-1, with D perhaps TRBD1 (5 bases). Per germline, CDR1 MNHEY and CDR2 SVGAGI. The CDR3 covers 15 residues. Trimming took 10 bases from V and 4 from J, leaving 22 bases between them. Here the CDR3 DNA reads TGTGCCAACATTATTTTGGGGAGGGGAGGCACTGAAGCTTTCTTT. Amino acids: CANIILGRGGTEAFF.

This clonotype showed up many times. The chain has TRBV2 and TRBJ2-7; a weak D match, TRBD1 (6 bases). The CDR3 runs to 14 residues. Germline V gene sequence: CDR1 SNHLY, CDR2 FYNNEI. Between the trimmed V and J ends, which lost 6 bases and 2 bases, there was a span of 14 bases. CDR3 protein: CASRSGHGTYEQYF. CDR3 coding DNA: TGTGCCAGCAGGTCGGGACATGGAACCTACGAGCAGTACTTC.

This sequence joins TRBV29-1 and TRBJ2-7; the D gene could be TRBD1 or TRBD2 (6 bases each). Deletions cut 5 bases from V and 3 bases from J, with 14 bases between. Looked up from germline, CDR1 is SQVTM and CDR2 is ANQGSEA. The CDR3 loop spans 13 amino acids. The CDR3: CSVLLGGRYEQYF. DNA of the CDR3: TGCAGCGTTTTGCTGGGGGGCCGCTACGAGCAGTACTTC.

This clonotype was observed many times. The V call is TRBV20-1, the J call TRBJ1-5; TRBD1 agrees at 12 bases. CDR1 DFQATT and CDR2 SNEGSKA come from the germline V gene (reference sequence). The V and J ends lost 6 bases and 8 bases, in that order; junction bases with no gene match: 8. This CDR3 spans 14 amino acids. The CDR3: CSAGTGGRGEPQHF. The CDR3, as DNA: TGCAGTGCCGGGACAGGGGGCCGGGGGGAGCCCCAGCATTTT.

The chain links TRBV9 to TRBJ2-1; 10 bases match TRBD1. The CDR3 spans 14 residues. CDR1 SGDLS and CDR2 YYNGEE come from the germline V gene. V lost 2 bases and J lost 9; bases outside the gene matches: 5. CDR3 region: CASSVGQGLTEQFF. For the CDR3, the DNA is TGTGCCAGCAGCGTGGGACAGGGGCTCACTGAGCAGTTCTTC. Filled out from reference TRBV9 and TRBJ2-1, the complete variable domain reads DSGVTQTPKHLITATGQRVTLRCSPRSGDLSVYWYQQSLDQGLQFLIQYYNGEERAKGNILERFSAQQFPDLHSELNLSSLELGDSALYFCASSVGQGLTEQFFGPGTRLTVL.

This clonotype was counted ten times or more. The rearrangement joins TRBV6-2 or TRBV6-3 to TRBJ2-7, with D possibly matching TRBD1 (7 bases). CDR3 length: 15 residues. Germline CDR1 and CDR2: MNHEY and SVGEGT. V was clipped by 4 bases and J by 2 bases, with 15 bases between them. Here the CDR3 DNA reads TGTGCCAGCAGTTCGCTACGGGGGACAGCCTACGAGCAGTACTTC. It yields the protein CASSSLRGTAYEQYF.

This clonotype showed up many times. The chain recombines TRBV12-3 or TRBV12-4 with TRBJ1-1, with 7 positions matching TRBD1. The CDR3 contains 15 residues. V shed 1 base, J shed 4 bases, and the junction held 6 bases outside the gene matches. For the CDR3, the DNA is TGTGCCAGCAGTTTAGGACAGGGAGTTGCCACTGAAGCTTTCTTT. Translation gives CASSLGQGVATEAFF.

This clonotype was recorded at least ten times. V usage is TRBV19 and J usage is TRBJ1-1; no reliable D call. Germline V gene data show CDR1 as LNHDA and CDR2 as SQIVND (reference sequence). CDR3 length equals 14 residues. The V gene lost 3 bases and the J gene lost 0 bases, with 8 bases spanning the gap. The CDR3 is CASSIQTVNTEAFF. The CDR3 DNA reads TGTGCCAGTAGTATCCAGACGGTGAACACTGAAGCTTTCTTT.

The genes are TRBV5-1 and TRBJ1-2; unclear D gene. V lost 4 bases, J lost 3 bases, and 10 bases lay in between. CDR1 and CDR2 (germline): SGHRS, YFSETQ. This CDR3 contains 13 residues. CDR3 in DNA: TGCGCCAGCAGCCTCTCCTCTTACTATGGCTACACCTTC. Amino acids: CASSLSSYYGYTF.

With respect to this clonotype: This may stem from a read error, because a much larger clone lies one nucleotide away. Since no conserved phenylalanine or tryptophan closes the CDR3, a read error is the likely cause. This chain joins TRBV29-1 and TRBJ1-4; maybe TRBD1 (5 bases). Looked up from germline, CDR1 is SQVTM and CDR2 is ANQGSEA. There are 13 residues in the CDR3. Trimming took off 4 bases at V and 0 bases at J, with 6 bases between the two ends. This chain's CDR3 is CSVVGATNEKLFI. CDR3 nucleotide sequence: TGCAGCGTTGTGGGGGCAACTAATGAAAAACTGTTTATT.

At least ten counts were recorded for this clonotype. This chain connects TRBV20-1 to TRBJ1-5, with a weak D call TRBD1 (6 bases). Trimming pared 0 bases from V and 11 bases from J, leaving 20 bases between. There are 15 residues in the CDR3. The germline CDR1 and CDR2 sequences are DFQATT and SNEGSKA (reference sequence). As DNA, the CDR3 is TGCAGTGCTAGAGATCTTCAGACAGGACCTGAGGCCCAGCATTTT. Translation gives CSARDLQTGPEAQHF.

This clonotype was found many times. Written as DNA, the CDR3 is TGTGCCATCAGTGATCCAGTGAGGGCCGACTCTGGAAACACCATATATTTT. It yields the protein CAISDPVRADSGNTIYF. The chain has TRBV10-3 and TRBJ1-3; the D is unclear. The length of the CDR3 is 17 residues. CDR1 and CDR2 from the germline V gene are ENHRY and SYGVKD. V lost 3 bases, J lost 0 bases, and 15 bases lay in between.

The sample holds many counts of this clonotype. This chain joins TRBV6-6 and TRBJ1-3; no definite D call. The CDR3 length is 12 residues. V lost 9 bases, J lost 0 bases, and 6 bases lay in between. CDR1 and CDR2 from the germline V gene are MNHNY and SVGAGI (reference sequence). The chain's CDR3 is CASQDSGNTIYF. CDR3 nucleotides: TGTGCCAGTCAGGACTCTGGAAACACCATATATTTT.

Concerning this clonotype itself: The missing conserved phenylalanine or tryptophan at the end of this CDR3 makes a read error likely. The V and J genes are TRBV7-2 and TRBJ2-1; D might be TRBD2 (6 bases). CDR3 length equals 15 residues. V lost 7 bases and J lost 3, with 16 bases in between. Germline loops: CDR1 SGHTA, CDR2 FQGNSA. The CDR3 DNA follows: TGTGCCAGCACCGTCGCCACCGGGGGCTACAATGAGCAGTTCTTA. As protein: CASTVATGGYNEQFL.

This clonotype showed up many times. The CDR3 is CASSLGVGPVRYGYTF. Here the CDR3 DNA reads TGTGCCAGCAGCTTAGGAGTGGGGCCGGTAAGGTATGGCTACACCTTC. The J gene is TRBJ1-2, the V gene TRBV5-6, with TRBD1 as a possible D gene (5 bases). The germline V gene encodes CDR1 SGHDT and CDR2 YYEEEE. The CDR3 runs 16 residues. The V gene lost 2 bases and the J gene lost 5 bases, with 19 bases spanning the gap.

This clonotype was found many times. The chain has TRBV4-3 and TRBJ1-2; 11 bases match TRBD1. Germline CDR1 and CDR2: LGHNA and YSLEER. V trimming: 4 bases; J trimming: 3 bases; junction bases outside the gene matches: 7. CDR3 length: 16 residues. The CDR3: CASSPLGTGGDYGYTF. CDR3 DNA: TGCGCCAGCAGCCCCCTAGGGACAGGGGGAGACTATGGCTACACCTTC.

The count of this clonotype is one. V and J are TRBV29-1 and TRBJ2-5; TRBD2 matches 12 bases. Looked up from germline, CDR1 is SQVTM and CDR2 is ANQGSEA. J was trimmed by 9 bases and V by 3 bases; bases with no gene match: 17. The CDR3 runs to 17 residues. CDR3 coding DNA: TGCAGCGTTGATCCGCCTAGCGGGGGGGCCTTTTTTGAGGCCCAGTACTTC. It yields the protein CSVDPPSGGAFFEAQYF.

Points on this clonotype: Given a much more abundant clone one base away, this may be a read error. This chain links TRBV11-2 with TRBJ2-7, with 8 bases matching TRBD1. The CDR3 sequence is 17 residues long. The germline V gene encodes CDR1 SGHAT and CDR2 FQNNGV. V lost 3 bases to trimming and J lost 3 bases; unmatched junction nucleotides: 13. CDR3 in amino acids: CASSFGTGSLIGYEQYF. As DNA, the CDR3 is TGTGCCAGCAGCTTCGGGACAGGATCTCTCATCGGCTACGAGCAGTACTTC.

There are many counts of this clonotype. V is TRBV19 and J is TRBJ2-1; 9 bases fit TRBD2. This CDR3 is built from 15 residues. Unmatched junction bases numbered 3, after V lost 4 bases and J lost 2 bases. Germline CDR1 reads LNHDA; CDR2 reads SQIVND (reference sequence). The CDR3 sequence is CASSTKRGAYNEQFF. The CDR3 coding sequence is TGTGCCAGTAGTACAAAGCGGGGGGCCTACAATGAGCAGTTCTTC.

This chain connects TRBV27 to TRBJ2-7, with unresolved D. Germline CDR1 reads MNHEY; CDR2 reads SMNVEV (reference sequence). CDR3 length: 14 amino acids. Trimming left V 1 base short and J 0 bases short, with 7 bases between. The CDR3 DNA reads as TGTGCCAGCAGTTTATTCCGGTCCTCCTACGAGCAGTACTTC. This encodes CASSLFRSSYEQYF.

The V gene is TRBV7-9, the J gene TRBJ2-3; no clear D. The length of the CDR3 is 10 residues. V dropped 7 bases and J dropped 5 bases, with 4 bases sitting between them. Germline V gene data show CDR1 as SEHNR and CDR2 as FQNEAQ (reference sequence). CDR3 DNA: TGTGCCAGCATCGGAGATACGCAGTATTTT. This codes for CASIGDTQYF.

The genes are TRBV20-1 and TRBJ1-4; possible D gene TRBD1, 5 bases. The germline gives CDR1 DFQATT, CDR2 SNEGSKA (reference sequence). There are 14 residues in the CDR3. V dropped 1 base and J dropped 5 bases, with 11 bases sitting between them. The CDR3: CSARGDWQNEKLFF. The DNA for the CDR3 is TGCAGTGCTAGAGGGGACTGGCAGAATGAAAAACTGTTTTTT.

In its sample, this clonotype was seen many times. This chain uses TRBV20-1 with TRBJ2-5; D remains unclear. This CDR3 is built from 14 residues. The V and J ends lost 0 bases and 5 bases respectively, with 13 bases between them. Looked up from germline, CDR1 is DFQATT and CDR2 is SNEGSKA (reference sequence). The CDR3 spells CSARDPVVIETQYF. The CDR3 coding sequence is TGCAGTGCTAGAGATCCGGTTGTGATCGAGACCCAGTACTTC.

This clonotype was found many times. The chain employs TRBV7-9 and TRBJ1-2; 9 nucleotides align to TRBD1. This CDR3 comprises 14 residues. Germline CDR1 SEHNR, CDR2 FQNEAQ (reference sequence). The junction had 6 bases not matched to a gene; V was cut back by 1 base and J by 9 bases. CDR3 DNA sequence: TGTGCCAGCAGCTTAGTCTTACAGGGGGCCCGCTACACCTTC. This translates into CASSLVLQGARYTF.

This clonotype has at least ten counts. CDR3 DNA: TGTGCCAGCAGCTTAGCGTTACAGTATGGCTACACCTTC. Translating gives CASSLALQYGYTF. This rearrangement joins TRBV7-8 to TRBJ1-2; D uncertain. The V end lost 0 bases, the J end lost 5 bases, and 7 bases lay between the germline ends. The CDR3 is 13 residues long. Germline CDR1 and CDR2: SGHVS and FQNEAQ.

The CDR3 loop reads CAWTSGDYEQYF. The CDR3 coding sequence is TGTGCCTGGACTAGCGGGGACTACGAGCAGTACTTC. The chain links TRBV30 to TRBJ2-7, with 9 positions matching TRBD2. The CDR3 is 12 residues long. The V gene's germline CDR1 is GTSNPN and CDR2 SVGIG (reference sequence). The trim removed 4 bases at V and 3 bases at J, leaving 1 base unmatched.

Only a few counts were recorded for this clonotype. The chain recombines TRBV7-9 with TRBJ2-7; D remains unclear. The CDR3 has 12 amino acids. Germline loops: CDR1 SEHNR, CDR2 FQNEAQ (reference sequence). Trimming left V 1 base short and J 7 bases short, with 8 bases between. CDR3 amino acids: CASSLGYGEQYF. CDR3 DNA: TGTGCCAGCAGCTTAGGTTACGGGGAGCAGTACTTC. Full variable domain (outside the CDR3, taken from reference TRBV7-9 and TRBJ2-7): DTGVSQNPRHKITKRGQNVTFRCDPISEHNRLYWYRQTLGQGPEFLTYFQNEAQLEKSRLLSDRFSAERPKGSFSTLEIQRTEQGDSAMYLCASSLGYGEQYFGPGTRLTVT.

This clonotype was recorded at least ten times. This chain links TRBV11-2 with TRBJ2-5; 8 bases align to TRBD1. The length of the CDR3 is 15 residues. Trimming cost V 4 bases and J 6 bases; bases outside gene matches: 10. Germline CDR1 is SGHAT and CDR2 is FQNNGV. In nucleotides, the CDR3 is TGTGCCAGCAGCTCAGGACAGGGATACAGAAAGACCCAGTACTTC. Amino acids: CASSSGQGYRKTQYF.

This clonotype was detected ten times or more. This rearrangement joins TRBV7-2 to TRBJ2-7; D not resolved. The germline V and J ends were trimmed by 3 bases and 1 base, with 7 bases remaining between them. The CDR3 contains 13 residues. Germline V gives CDR1 SGHTA, CDR2 FQGNSA. CDR3 in DNA: TGTGCCAGCAGCTTCGGCGCTTCCTACGAGCAGTACTTC. Translated: CASSFGASYEQYF.

The table lists this clonotype with many counts. The chain employs TRBV7-9 and TRBJ1-1; D may be TRBD1 (5 bases). This CDR3 is built from 15 residues. The V gene's germline CDR1 is SEHNR and CDR2 FQNEAQ (reference sequence). V gave up 2 bases and J gave up 5 bases, with 15 bases separating them. CDR3 DNA sequence: TGTGCCAGCAGCTTAACCGCAGGGTGGGGGACTGAAGCTTTCTTT. Translating gives CASSLTAGWGTEAFF.

This clonotype was found many times. V is TRBV19 and J is TRBJ2-2; D uncertain. The CDR3 is 17 residues long. The ends were cut back, 2 bases at V and 7 bases at J, with 20 bases in the middle. Germline V gene lookup returns CDR1 LNHDA and CDR2 SQIVND (reference sequence). CDR3 sequence: CASSIRFRAQPRGELFF. As DNA, the CDR3 is TGTGCCAGTAGTATACGGTTTCGGGCCCAACCCCGCGGGGAGCTGTTTTTT.

This clonotype came up once. Possible read error: a much larger clone is one base away. The V call is TRBV5-1, the J call TRBJ1-2; D is undetermined. This CDR3 has 13 residues. The germline V gene has CDR1 SGHRS and CDR2 YFSETQ. The CDR3 sequence is CASSLGAYDGYAF. Here the CDR3 DNA reads TGCGCCAGCAGCTTGGGGGCATACGATGGCTACGCCTTC.